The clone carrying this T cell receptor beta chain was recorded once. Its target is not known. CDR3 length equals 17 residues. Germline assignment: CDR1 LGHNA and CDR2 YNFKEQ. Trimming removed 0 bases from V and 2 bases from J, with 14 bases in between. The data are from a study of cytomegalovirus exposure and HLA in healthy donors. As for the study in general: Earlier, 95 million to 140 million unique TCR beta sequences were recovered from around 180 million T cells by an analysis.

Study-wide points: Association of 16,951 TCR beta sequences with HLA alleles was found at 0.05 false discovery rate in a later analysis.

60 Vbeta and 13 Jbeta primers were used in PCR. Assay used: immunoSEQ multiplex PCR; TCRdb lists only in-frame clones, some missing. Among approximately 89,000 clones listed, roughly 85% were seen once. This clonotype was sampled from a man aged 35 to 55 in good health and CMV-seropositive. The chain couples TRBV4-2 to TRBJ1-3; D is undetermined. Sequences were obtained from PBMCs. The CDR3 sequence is CASSQDRLGNPGNTIYF. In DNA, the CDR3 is TGTGCCAGCAGCCAAGACCGTCTCGGGAACCCTGGAAACACCATATATTTT.